Here is one T cell receptor (beta chain) with its context. This sample was taken from a study of blood T cell repertoires in COVID-19. Profiling relied on immunoSEQ multiplex PCR, and the TCRdb table lists in-frame clones only, not all of them. The sample has about 160,000 clones, around four fifths seen once. The CDR3 runs 13 residues. Germline lookup yields CDR1 SGHAT and CDR2 FQNNGV. The V end lost 1 base, the J end lost 8 bases, and 11 bases lay between the germline ends. This receptor was obtained from a man between 65 and 80 years old with acute or convalescent COVID-19. The sequencing sample was made of peripheral blood. The chain is built from TRBV11-2 and TRBJ1-2; D not certain. CDR3 nucleotide sequence: TGTGCCAGCAGCTTAGTCCCCGGGAGCGGCTACACCTTC. Translating it yields CASSLVPGSGYTF.